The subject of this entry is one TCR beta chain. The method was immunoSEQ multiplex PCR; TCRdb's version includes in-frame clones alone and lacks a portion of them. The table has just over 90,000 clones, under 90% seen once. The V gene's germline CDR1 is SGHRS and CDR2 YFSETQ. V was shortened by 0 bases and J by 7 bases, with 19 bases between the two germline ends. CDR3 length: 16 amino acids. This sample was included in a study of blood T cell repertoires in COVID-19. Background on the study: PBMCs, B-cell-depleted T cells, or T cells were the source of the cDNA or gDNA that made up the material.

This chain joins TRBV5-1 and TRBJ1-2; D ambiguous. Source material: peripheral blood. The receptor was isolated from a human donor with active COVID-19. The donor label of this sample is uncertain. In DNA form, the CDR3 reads TGCGCCAGCAGCTTGGTTTTGGGTCCTAGTGGGTCTGGCTACACCTTC. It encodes CASSLVLGPSGSGYTF.